What follows are 2 T cell receptor beta chains derived from one specimen sequenced in a study of cytomegalovirus exposure and HLA in healthy donors. The PCR was carried out with 60 Vbeta primers and 13 Jbeta primers. Clones were sequenced by immunoSEQ multiplex PCR, and TCRdb holds only the in-frame ones, with some missing. The sample holds 80,000 or so clones, around 10% seen once. Specimen: PBMCs. The receptors were gathered from a man aged 60-69 years in good health and CMV-seropositive.

This chain links TRBV30 with TRBJ1-1; D not certain. Trimming took 2 bases from V and 5 from J, leaving 12 bases between them. Germline V gene lookup returns CDR1 GTSNPN and CDR2 SVGIG (reference sequence). CDR3 length: 13 amino acids. The CDR3: CAWSRLAKTEAFF. As DNA, the CDR3 is TGTGCCTGGAGTAGACTGGCGAAAACTGAAGCTTTCTTT. Full variable domain (rest looked up from reference TRBV30 and TRBJ1-1): SQTIHQWPATLVQPVGSPLSLECTVEGTSNPNLYWYRQAAGRGLQLLFYSVGIGQISSEVPQNLSASRPQDRQFILSSKKLLLSDSGFYLCAWSRLAKTEAFFGQGTRLTVV.

This clone was recorded a few times. The chain combines TRBV30 with TRBJ2-5; D is possibly TRBD1 (6 bases). Germline V gene lookup returns CDR1 GTSNPN and CDR2 SVGIG (reference sequence). V was shortened by 1 base and J by 7 bases, with 16 bases between the two germline ends. This CDR3 spans 14 amino acids. Written as DNA, the CDR3 is TGTGCCTGGAGTGAACAGGGAAAGTTAGCGACCCAGTACTTC. Amino acids: CAWSEQGKLATQYF.